This passage covers 9 T cell receptor beta chains from one sample sequenced in a study of blood T cell repertoires in COVID-19. Some clones are missing from TCRdb's copy, which holds only in-frame ones; the method was immunoSEQ multiplex PCR. Here the sample spans more than 200,000 clones, approximately 83% being singletons. Material for sequencing was peripheral blood. The receptor set was obtained from a man aged 50 to 59 with active or convalescent COVID-19.

This clone was counted a single time. This chain uses TRBV29-1 with TRBJ2-1, with TRBD2 matching over 8 bases. Looked up from germline, CDR1 is SQVTM and CDR2 is ANQGSEA. The CDR3 runs 11 residues. The CDR3 bases are TGCTCCACCCGGGGGGGGAATGAGCAGTTCTTC. Protein product: CSTRGGNEQFF.

The J gene is TRBJ1-2, the V gene TRBV28; D gene unclear. The CDR3 runs to 13 residues. V gave up 5 bases and J gave up 4 bases, with 11 bases separating them. Germline lookup yields CDR1 MDHEN and CDR2 SYDVKM. CDR3 DNA: TGTGCCAGCAGTCCACACAAATTCTATGGCTACACCTTC. As protein: CASSPHKFYGYTF.

This sequence joins TRBV29-1 and TRBJ1-5, with TRBD1 matching 11 bases. The CDR3 loop spans 14 amino acids. Germline V CDR1 and CDR2: SQVTM, ANQGSEA. V trimming: 1 base; J trimming: 6 bases; junction bases outside the gene matches: 2. DNA of the CDR3: TGCAGCGTTGAAGGAGGGACAGGGGGTCAGCCCCAGCATTTT. Its protein product is CSVEGGTGGQPQHF. The entire variable domain, with the rest obtained from reference TRBV29-1 and TRBJ1-5, is as follows: SAVISQKPSRDICQRGTSLTIQCQVDSQVTMMFWYRQQPGQSLTLIATANQGSEATYESGFVIDKFPISRPNLTFSTLTVSNMSPEDSSIYLCSVEGGTGGQPQHFGDGTRLSIL.

This clone was counted between two and nine times. The J gene is TRBJ2-2, the V gene TRBV3-1 (or the pseudogene TRBV3-2), with TRBD2 identical over 12 bases. The CDR3 runs to 17 residues. The V and J ends lost 3 bases and 0 bases, in that order; junction bases with no gene match: 2. Per the germline V gene, CDR1 is LGHDT and CDR2 is YNNKEL (reference sequence). CDR3 nucleotides: TGTGCCAGCAGCCACTGGACTAGCGGGGCGAACACCGGGGAGCTGTTTTTT. Its protein product is CASSHWTSGANTGELFF.

This chain links TRBV18 with TRBJ2-2, with 9 bases that match TRBD1. The CDR3 is 17 amino acids. Germline V gene data show CDR1 as KGHSH and CDR2 as LQKENI. Trimming took 6 bases from V and 1 from J; bases not matched to a gene: 9. The CDR3 spells CASSILRQGVNTGELFF. The CDR3 DNA reads TGTGCCAGCTCGATCCTGAGACAGGGGGTGAACACCGGGGAGCTGTTTTTT.

The chain employs TRBV6-2 or TRBV6-3 and TRBJ2-3, with 8 bases fitting TRBD2. Germline V gene data show CDR1 as MNHEY and CDR2 as SVGEGT. CDR3 length: 14 residues. V dropped 6 bases and J dropped 2; count of bases not matched to a gene: 4. The CDR3 is CASSSGGATDTQYF. The CDR3 coding sequence is TGTGCCAGCAGCTCCGGGGGGGCCACAGATACGCAGTATTTT.

The chain couples TRBV6-5 to TRBJ2-1, with unresolved D. Germline loops: CDR1 MNHEY, CDR2 SVGAGI. Trimming removed 8 bases from V and 4 bases from J, with 15 bases in between. This CDR3 region has 14 residues. CDR3 bases: TGTGCCAGCTACAGACAAAACGCTTACAATGAGCAGTTCTTC. Protein sequence: CASYRQNAYNEQFF.

The chain joins TRBV18 to TRBJ2-5; maybe TRBD1 (6 bases). Trimming left V 6 bases short and J 4 bases short, with 9 bases between. This CDR3 has 12 amino acids. Germline values: CDR1 KGHSH, CDR2 LQKENI. The CDR3 is CASSGTPETQYF. The CDR3 DNA reads TGTGCCAGCTCCGGGACACCAGAGACCCAGTACTTC.

The genes are TRBV2 and TRBJ2-7, with 9 bases matching TRBD2. The CDR3 is 13 residues long. Germline trimming cut 7 bases from V and 4 bases from J; bases unmatched to any gene: 5. Germline CDR1 reads SNHLY; CDR2 reads FYNNEI. CDR3 nucleotide sequence: TGTGCCAGCATAGCGGGGGCAACATACGAGCAGTACTTC. It yields the protein CASIAGATYEQYF.